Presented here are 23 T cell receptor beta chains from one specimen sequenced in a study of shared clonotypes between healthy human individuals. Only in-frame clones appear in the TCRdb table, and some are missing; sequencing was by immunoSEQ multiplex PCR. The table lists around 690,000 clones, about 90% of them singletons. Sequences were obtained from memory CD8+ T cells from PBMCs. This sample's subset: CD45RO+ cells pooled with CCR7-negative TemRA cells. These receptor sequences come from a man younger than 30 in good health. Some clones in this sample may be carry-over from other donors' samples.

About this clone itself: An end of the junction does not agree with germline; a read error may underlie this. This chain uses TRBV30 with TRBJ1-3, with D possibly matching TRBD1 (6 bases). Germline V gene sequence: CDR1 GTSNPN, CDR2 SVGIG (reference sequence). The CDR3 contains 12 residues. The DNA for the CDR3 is TGCTGCGGACAGTCTGTTGGAAACACCATATATTTT. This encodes CCGQSVGNTIYF.

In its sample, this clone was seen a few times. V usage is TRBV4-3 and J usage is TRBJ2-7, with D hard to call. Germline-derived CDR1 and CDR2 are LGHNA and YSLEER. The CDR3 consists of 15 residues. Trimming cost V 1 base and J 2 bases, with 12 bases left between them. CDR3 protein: CASSQATSATYEQYF. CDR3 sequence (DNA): TGCGCCAGCAGCCAAGCGACGTCTGCTACCTACGAGCAGTACTTC.

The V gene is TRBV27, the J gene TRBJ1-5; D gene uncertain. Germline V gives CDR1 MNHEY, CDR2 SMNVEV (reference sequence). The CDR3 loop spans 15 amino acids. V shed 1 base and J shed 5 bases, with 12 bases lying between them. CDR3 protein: CASSLWAGSHQPQHF. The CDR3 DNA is TGTGCCAGCAGTTTATGGGCGGGCAGCCATCAGCCCCAGCATTTT.

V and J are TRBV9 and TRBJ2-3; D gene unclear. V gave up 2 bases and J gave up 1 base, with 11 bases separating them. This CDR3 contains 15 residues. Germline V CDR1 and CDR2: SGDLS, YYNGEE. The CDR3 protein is CASSVGYGRTDTQYF. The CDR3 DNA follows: TGTGCCAGCAGCGTTGGATACGGACGCACAGATACGCAGTATTTT.

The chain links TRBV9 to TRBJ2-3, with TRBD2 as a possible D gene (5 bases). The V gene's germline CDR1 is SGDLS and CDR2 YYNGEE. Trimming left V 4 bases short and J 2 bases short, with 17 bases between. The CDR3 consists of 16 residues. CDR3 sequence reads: CASSPPGAANTDTQYF. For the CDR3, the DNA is TGTGCCAGCAGCCCCCCCGGAGCGGCCAACACAGATACGCAGTATTTT. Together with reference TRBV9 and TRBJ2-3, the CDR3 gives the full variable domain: DSGVTQTPKHLITATGQRVTLRCSPRSGDLSVYWYQQSLDQGLQFLIQYYNGEERAKGNILERFSAQQFPDLHSELNLSSLELGDSALYFCASSPPGAANTDTQYFGPGTRLTVL.

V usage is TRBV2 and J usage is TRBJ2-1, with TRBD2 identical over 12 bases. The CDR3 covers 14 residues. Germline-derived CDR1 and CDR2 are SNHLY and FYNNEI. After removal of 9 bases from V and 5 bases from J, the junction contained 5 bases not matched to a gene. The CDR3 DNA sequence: TGTGCCAGTAGACTAGCGGGAGAAAACAATGAGCAGTTCTTC. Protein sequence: CASRLAGENNEQFF.

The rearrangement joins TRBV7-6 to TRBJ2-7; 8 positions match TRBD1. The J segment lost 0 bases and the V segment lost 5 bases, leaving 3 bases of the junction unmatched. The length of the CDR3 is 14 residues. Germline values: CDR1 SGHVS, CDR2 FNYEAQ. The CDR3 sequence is CASSPDRASYEQYF. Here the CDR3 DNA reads TGTGCCAGCAGCCCGGACAGGGCCTCCTACGAGCAGTACTTC.

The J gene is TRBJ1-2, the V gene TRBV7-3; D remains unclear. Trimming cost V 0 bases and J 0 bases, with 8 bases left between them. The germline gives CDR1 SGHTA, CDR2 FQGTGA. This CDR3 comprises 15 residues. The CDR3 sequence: CASSLTGAANYGYTF. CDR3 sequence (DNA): TGTGCCAGCAGCTTAACAGGAGCTGCTAACTATGGCTACACCTTC.

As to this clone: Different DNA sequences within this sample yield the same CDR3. CDR3 sequence: CASSVGGGSGNTIYF. CDR3 bases: TGTGCCAGCAGCGTAGGGGGAGGCTCTGGAAACACCATATATTTT. V gene TRBV9 combines with J gene TRBJ1-3, with no clear D. V gave up 0 bases and J gave up 0 bases, with 7 bases separating them. Germline CDR1 reads SGDLS; CDR2 reads YYNGEE. The CDR3 runs 15 residues.

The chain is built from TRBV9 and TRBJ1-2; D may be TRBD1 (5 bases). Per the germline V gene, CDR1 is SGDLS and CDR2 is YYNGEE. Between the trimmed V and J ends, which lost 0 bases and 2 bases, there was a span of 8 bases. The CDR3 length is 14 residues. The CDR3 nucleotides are TGTGCCAGCAGCGTAGGACGGGACAACTATGGCTACACCTTC. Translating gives CASSVGRDNYGYTF.

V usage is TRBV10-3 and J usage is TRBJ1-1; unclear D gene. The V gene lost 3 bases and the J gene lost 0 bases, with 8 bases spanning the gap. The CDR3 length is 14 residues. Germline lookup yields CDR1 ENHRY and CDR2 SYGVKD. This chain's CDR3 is CAISEGWMNTEAFF. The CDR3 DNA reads TGTGCCATCAGTGAAGGATGGATGAACACTGAAGCTTTCTTT.

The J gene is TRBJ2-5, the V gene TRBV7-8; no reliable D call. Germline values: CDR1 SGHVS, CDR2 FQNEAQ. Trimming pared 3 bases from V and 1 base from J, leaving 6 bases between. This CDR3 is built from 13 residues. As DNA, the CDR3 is TGTGCCAGCAGCTTGAGCCCCCAAGAGACCCAGTACTTC. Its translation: CASSLSPQETQYF.

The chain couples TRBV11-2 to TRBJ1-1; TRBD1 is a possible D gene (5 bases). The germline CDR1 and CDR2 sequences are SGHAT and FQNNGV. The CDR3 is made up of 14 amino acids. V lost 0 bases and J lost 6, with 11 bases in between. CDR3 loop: CASSLEATGAEAFF. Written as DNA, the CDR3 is TGTGCCAGCAGCTTAGAGGCTACGGGGGCTGAAGCTTTCTTT.

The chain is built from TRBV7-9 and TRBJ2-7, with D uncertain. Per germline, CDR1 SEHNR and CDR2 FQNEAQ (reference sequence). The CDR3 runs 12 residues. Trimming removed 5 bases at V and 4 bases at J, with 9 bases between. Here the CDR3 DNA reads TGTGCCAGCAGCCAAGGGTGGTACGAGCAGTACTTC. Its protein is CASSQGWYEQYF.

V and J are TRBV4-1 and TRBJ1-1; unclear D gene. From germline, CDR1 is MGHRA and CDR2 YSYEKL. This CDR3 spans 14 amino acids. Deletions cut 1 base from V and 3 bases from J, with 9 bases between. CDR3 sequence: CASSQVNIHTEAFF. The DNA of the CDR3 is TGCGCCAGCAGCCAAGTAAACATTCACACTGAAGCTTTCTTT.

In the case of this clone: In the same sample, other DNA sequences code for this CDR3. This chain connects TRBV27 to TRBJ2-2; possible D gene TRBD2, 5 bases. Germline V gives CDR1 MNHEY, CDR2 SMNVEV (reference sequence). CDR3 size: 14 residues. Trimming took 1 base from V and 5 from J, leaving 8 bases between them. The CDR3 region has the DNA TGTGCCAGCAGTTTATTAGGCGGGACCGGGGAGCTGTTTTTT. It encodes CASSLLGGTGELFF.

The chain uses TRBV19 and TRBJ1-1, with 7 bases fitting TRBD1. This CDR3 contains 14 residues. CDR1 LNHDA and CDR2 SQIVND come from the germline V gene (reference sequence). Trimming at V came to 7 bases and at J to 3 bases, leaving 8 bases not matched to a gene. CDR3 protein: CASIRKGAYTEAFF. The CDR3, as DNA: TGTGCCAGTATCCGAAAGGGGGCCTACACTGAAGCTTTCTTT.

The CDR3 nucleotides are TGTGCCAGCAGCTTAGGCCCTGACGAGCAGTACTTC. The encoded protein is CASSLGPDEQYF. This chain connects TRBV11-1 to TRBJ2-7; D gene uncertain. CDR3 length: 12 residues. Trimming took 1 base from V and 5 from J, leaving 6 bases between them. Germline CDR1 and CDR2: SGHAT and FQDESV (reference sequence).

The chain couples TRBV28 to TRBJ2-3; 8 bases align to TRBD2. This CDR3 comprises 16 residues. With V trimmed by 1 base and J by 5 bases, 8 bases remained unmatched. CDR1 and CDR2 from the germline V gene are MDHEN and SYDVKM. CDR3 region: CASSLSAGGSEDTQYF. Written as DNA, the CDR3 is TGTGCCAGCAGTTTATCGGCGGGAGGCAGTGAAGATACGCAGTATTTT.

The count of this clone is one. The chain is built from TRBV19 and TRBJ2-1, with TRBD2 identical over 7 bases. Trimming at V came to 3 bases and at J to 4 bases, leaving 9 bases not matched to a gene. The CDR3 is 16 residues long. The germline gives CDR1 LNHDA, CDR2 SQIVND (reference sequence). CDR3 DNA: TGTGCCAGTAGTATCGGGGCGGGAGTTCGGTACAATGAGCAGTTCTTC. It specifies CASSIGAGVRYNEQFF.

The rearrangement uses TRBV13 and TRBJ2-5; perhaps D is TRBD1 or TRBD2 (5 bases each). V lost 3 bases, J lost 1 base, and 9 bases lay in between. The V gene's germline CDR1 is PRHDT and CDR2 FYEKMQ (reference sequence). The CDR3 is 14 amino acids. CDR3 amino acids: CASSLGRRQETQYF. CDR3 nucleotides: TGTGCCAGCAGCTTGGGACGTCGCCAAGAGACCCAGTACTTC.

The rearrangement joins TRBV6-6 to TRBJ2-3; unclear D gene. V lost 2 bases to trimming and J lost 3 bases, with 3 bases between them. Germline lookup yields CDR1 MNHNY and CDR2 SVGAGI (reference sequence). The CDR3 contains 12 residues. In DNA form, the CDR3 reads TGTGCCAGCAGTTACCCTACAGATACGCAGTATTTT. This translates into CASSYPTDTQYF.

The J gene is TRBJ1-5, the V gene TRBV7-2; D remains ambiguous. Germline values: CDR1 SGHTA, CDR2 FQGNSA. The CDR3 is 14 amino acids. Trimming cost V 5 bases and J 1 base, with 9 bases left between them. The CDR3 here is CASSPWGSNQPQHF. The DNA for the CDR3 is TGTGCCAGCAGCCCCTGGGGAAGCAATCAGCCCCAGCATTTT. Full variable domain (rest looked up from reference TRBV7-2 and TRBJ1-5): GAGVSQSPSNKVTEKGKDVELRCDPISGHTALYWYRQSLGQGLEFLIYFQGNSAPDKSGLPSDRFSAERTGGSVSTLTIQRTQQEDSAVYLCASSPWGSNQPQHFGDGTRLSIL.